The sequence of this TCR beta chain was determined in a study of blood T cell repertoires in COVID-19. Looking at the study overall: In each case, the material was cDNA or gDNA derived from T cells, B-cell-depleted T cells, or PBMCs.

V was pared by 1 base and J by 6 bases, with 13 bases between. CDR3 length: 14 residues. Germline CDR1 SGDLS, CDR2 YYNGEE. Sequencing used immunoSEQ multiplex PCR; TCRdb keeps in-frame clones, though not all of them. The profile shows 84,000 or so clones, approximately 90% of them singletons. This clonotype was obtained from a man aged 55 to 70 with acute or convalescent COVID-19. Material for sequencing was peripheral blood. The chain couples TRBV9 to TRBJ1-2; a weak D match, TRBD1 (5 bases). For the CDR3, the DNA is TGTGCCAGCAGCGTAAGTCTTGGAGGGGATGGCTACACCTTC. Its protein product is CASSVSLGGDGYTF.